This entry is about one T cell receptor (beta chain). TCRdb's copy holds only in-frame clones and misses some; the assay was immunoSEQ multiplex PCR. The top ten clones hold about 1.2% of a sample with tens of thousands of clones, 89% of them seen once. The entry originates in a study of T cell changes during pregnancy in multiple sclerosis. Trimming cost V 11 bases and J 4 bases, with 17 bases left between them. There are 13 residues in the CDR3. Germline CDR1 is MDHEN and CDR2 is SYDVKM. The receptor comes from a female donor with multiple sclerosis, enrolled in a pregnancy study. The specimen comprised CD4+ T cells from peripheral blood mononuclear cells, sampled in the first trimester of pregnancy. The J gene is TRBJ1-1, the V gene TRBV28; a weak D match, TRBD1 (6 bases). The CDR3 bases are TGTGCCTCCAGGGGTACAGGGTTCACTGAAGCTTTCTTT. Its protein is CASRGTGFTEAFF. Based on the CDR3 plus reference TRBV28 and TRBJ1-1, the full variable domain is DVKVTQSSRYLVKRTGEKVFLECVQDMDHENMFWYRQDPGLGLRLIYFSYDVKMKEKGDIPEGYSVSREKKERFSLILESASTNQTSMYLCASRGTGFTEAFFGQGTRLTVV.